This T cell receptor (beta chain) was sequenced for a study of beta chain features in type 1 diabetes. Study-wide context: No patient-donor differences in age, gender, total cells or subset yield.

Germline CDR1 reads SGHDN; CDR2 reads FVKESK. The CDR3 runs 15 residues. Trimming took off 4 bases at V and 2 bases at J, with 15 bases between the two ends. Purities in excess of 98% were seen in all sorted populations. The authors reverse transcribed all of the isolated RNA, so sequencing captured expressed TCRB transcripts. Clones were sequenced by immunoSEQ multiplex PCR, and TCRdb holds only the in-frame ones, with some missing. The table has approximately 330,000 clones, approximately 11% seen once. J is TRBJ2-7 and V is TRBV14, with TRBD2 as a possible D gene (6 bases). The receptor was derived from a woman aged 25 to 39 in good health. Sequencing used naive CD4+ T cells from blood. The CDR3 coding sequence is TGTGCCAGCAGCCCATCCCGGGGGTTTACCTACGAGCAGTACTTC. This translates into CASSPSRGFTYEQYF.